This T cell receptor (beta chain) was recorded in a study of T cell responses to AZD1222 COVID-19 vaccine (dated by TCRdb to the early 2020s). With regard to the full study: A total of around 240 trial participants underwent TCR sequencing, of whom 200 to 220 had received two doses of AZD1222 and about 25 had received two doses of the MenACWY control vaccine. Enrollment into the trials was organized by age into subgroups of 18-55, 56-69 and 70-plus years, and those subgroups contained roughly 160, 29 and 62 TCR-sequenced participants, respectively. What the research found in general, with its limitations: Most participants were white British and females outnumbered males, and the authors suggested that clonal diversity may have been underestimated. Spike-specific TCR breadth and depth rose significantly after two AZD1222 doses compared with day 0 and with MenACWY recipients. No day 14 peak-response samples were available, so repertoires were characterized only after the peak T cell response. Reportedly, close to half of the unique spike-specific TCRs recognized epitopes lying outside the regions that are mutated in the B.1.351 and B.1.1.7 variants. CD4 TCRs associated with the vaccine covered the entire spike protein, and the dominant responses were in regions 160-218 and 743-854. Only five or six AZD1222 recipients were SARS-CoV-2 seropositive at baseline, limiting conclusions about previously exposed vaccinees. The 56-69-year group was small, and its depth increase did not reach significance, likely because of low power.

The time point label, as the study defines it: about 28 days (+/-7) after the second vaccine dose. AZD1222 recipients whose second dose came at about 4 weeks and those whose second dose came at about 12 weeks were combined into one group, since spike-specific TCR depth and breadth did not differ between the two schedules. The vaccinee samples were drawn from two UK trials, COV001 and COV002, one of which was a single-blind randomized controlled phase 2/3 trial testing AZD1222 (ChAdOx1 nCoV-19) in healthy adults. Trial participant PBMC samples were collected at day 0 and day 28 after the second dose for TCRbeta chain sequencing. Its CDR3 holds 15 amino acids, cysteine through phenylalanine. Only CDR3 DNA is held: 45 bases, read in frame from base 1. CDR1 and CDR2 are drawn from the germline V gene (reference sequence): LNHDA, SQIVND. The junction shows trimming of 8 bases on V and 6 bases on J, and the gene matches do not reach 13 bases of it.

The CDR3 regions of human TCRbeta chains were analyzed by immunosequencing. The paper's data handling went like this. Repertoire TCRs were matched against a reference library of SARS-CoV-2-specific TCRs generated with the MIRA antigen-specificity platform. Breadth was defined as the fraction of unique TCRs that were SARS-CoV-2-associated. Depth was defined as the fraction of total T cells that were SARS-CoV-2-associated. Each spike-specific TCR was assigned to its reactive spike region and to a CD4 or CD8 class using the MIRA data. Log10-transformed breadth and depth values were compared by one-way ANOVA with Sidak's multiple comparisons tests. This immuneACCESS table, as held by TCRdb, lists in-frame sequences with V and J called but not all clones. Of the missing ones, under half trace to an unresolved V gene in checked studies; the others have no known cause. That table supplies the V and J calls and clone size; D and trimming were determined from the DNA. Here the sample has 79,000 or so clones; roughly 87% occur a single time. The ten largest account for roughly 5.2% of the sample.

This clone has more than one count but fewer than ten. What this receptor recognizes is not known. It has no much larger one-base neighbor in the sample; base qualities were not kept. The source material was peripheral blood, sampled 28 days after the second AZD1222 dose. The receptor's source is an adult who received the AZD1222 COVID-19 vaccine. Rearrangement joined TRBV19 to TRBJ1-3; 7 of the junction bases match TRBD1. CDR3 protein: CASGSPGQPSNTIYF. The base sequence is TGTGCCAGTGGATCCCCGGGACAGCCTTCAAACACCATATATTTT.